This is a list of T cell receptor beta chains from one sample in a study of T cell repertoires in aging, cancer and after chemotherapy. TCRdb re-called the multiplex PCR reads with MiXCR, one entry per CDR3 protein. The table lists approximately 11,000 distinct CDR3 sequences, 35% to 50% of them singletons. The sequencing input was blood. These receptors were collected from a human donor in good health. CDR3s include the opening cysteine and the closing phenylalanine or tryptophan. Each record gives: clone size, D gene, J gene, V gene, CDR3 DNA, CDR3 protein. D genes are given only for firm matches. Clone size is stated in some rows and not others, as once, few, many or a class when expanded.

abundance: -
d_gene: -
j_gene: TRBJ1-2
v_gene: TRBV5-1
CDR3nt: TGTGCCAGCAGCCCCGGTGATGTGCAAATCTATGGCTACACCTTC
CDR3aa: CASSPGDVQIYGYTF

abundance: -
d_gene: -
j_gene: TRBJ2-3
v_gene: TRBV9
CDR3nt: TGTGCCAGCAGCGCAATAACAGATACGCAGTATTTT
CDR3aa: CASSAITDTQYF

abundance: -
d_gene: TRBD1
j_gene: TRBJ2-7
v_gene: TRBV7-6
CDR3nt: TGTGCCAGCAGCTTAGGTAAAGGGGGCGGGTACGAGCAGTACTTC
CDR3aa: CASSLGKGGGYEQYF

abundance: -
d_gene: -
j_gene: TRBJ2-3
v_gene: TRBV27
CDR3nt: TGTGCCAGCAGTATCAGTCGTCCAGATACGCAGTATTTT
CDR3aa: CASSISRPDTQYF

abundance: once
d_gene: TRBD1
j_gene: TRBJ1-5
v_gene: TRBV28
CDR3nt: TGTGCCAGCAGCAATATACGACAGGGAGGTAGCAATCAGCCCCAGCATTTT
CDR3aa: CASSNIRQGGSNQPQHF

abundance: few
d_gene: -
j_gene: TRBJ2-7
v_gene: TRBV19
CDR3nt: TGTGCCAGTAGTAGAGGGGGGAACTACGAGCAGTACTTC
CDR3aa: CASSRGGNYEQYF

abundance: -
d_gene: -
j_gene: TRBJ1-1
v_gene: TRBV12-3/TRBV12-4
CDR3nt: TGTGCCAGCAGTTTATGGTCCAGGGACACTGAAGCTTTCTTT
CDR3aa: CASSLWSRDTEAFF

abundance: once
d_gene: TRBD2
j_gene: TRBJ2-7
v_gene: TRBV6-1
CDR3nt: TGTGCCAGCAGGGACGGGAGGGCCGCGGGAGAGCAGTACTTC
CDR3aa: CASRDGRAAGEQYF

abundance: -
d_gene: -
j_gene: TRBJ2-2
v_gene: TRBV4-1
CDR3nt: TGCGCCAGCAGCCAAGTTCAACAGTTGTTGAACACCGGGGAGCTGTTTTTT
CDR3aa: CASSQVQQLLNTGELFF

abundance: few
d_gene: -
j_gene: TRBJ2-7
v_gene: TRBV12-3/TRBV12-4
CDR3nt: TGTGCCAGCAGTTTGAAGGGATACGAGCAGTACTTC
CDR3aa: CASSLKGYEQYF

abundance: few
d_gene: -
j_gene: TRBJ1-2
v_gene: TRBV19
CDR3nt: TGTGCCAGTACCAGGACAGACTATGGCTACACCTTC
CDR3aa: CASTRTDYGYTF

abundance: -
d_gene: TRBD1
j_gene: TRBJ1-2
v_gene: TRBV19
CDR3nt: TGTGCCAGTAGTATGGTGCAGGGGGCCTATGGCTACACCTTC
CDR3aa: CASSMVQGAYGYTF

abundance: -
d_gene: TRBD2
j_gene: TRBJ2-5
v_gene: TRBV12-3/TRBV12-4
CDR3nt: TGTGCCAGCAGCCCTAGGACTAGCGGGAGTCTAGGGAGAAAAGAGACCCAGTACTTC
CDR3aa: CASSPRTSGSLGRKETQYF

abundance: -
d_gene: TRBD2
j_gene: TRBJ2-3
v_gene: TRBV7-2
CDR3nt: TGTGCCAGGAGCTTAGATTCGGGACTAGCAACAGATACGCAGTATTTT
CDR3aa: CARSLDSGLATDTQYF

abundance: -
d_gene: TRBD2
j_gene: TRBJ2-1
v_gene: TRBV12-3/TRBV12-4
CDR3nt: TGTGCCAGCACCCCCGGGACTAGCGGGTCCAATGAGCAGTTCTTC
CDR3aa: CASTPGTSGSNEQFF

abundance: -
d_gene: TRBD1
j_gene: TRBJ1-4
v_gene: TRBV19
CDR3nt: TGTGTCGCGAGGACAGGGGGCGAATTGGGTGAAAAACTGTTTTTT
CDR3aa: CVARTGGELGEKLFF

abundance: few
d_gene: -
j_gene: TRBJ2-1
v_gene: TRBV19
CDR3nt: TGTGCCAGTTCCCCCAATGAGCAGTTCTTC
CDR3aa: CASSPNEQFF

abundance: few
d_gene: TRBD2
j_gene: TRBJ2-1
v_gene: TRBV6-5
CDR3nt: TGTGCCAGCAGTTACTCGAGGGGCGGGAGGGCCCAGTATGAGCAGTTCTTC
CDR3aa: CASSYSRGGRAQYEQFF

abundance: -
d_gene: -
j_gene: TRBJ1-6
v_gene: TRBV7-6
CDR3nt: TGTGCCAGCAGACAGCGGGGGGCTGAAAATTCACCCCTCCACTTT
CDR3aa: CASRQRGAENSPLHF

abundance: -
d_gene: -
j_gene: TRBJ2-6
v_gene: TRBV28
CDR3nt: TGTGCCATCAGTTCCCAAGGGGCTGGGGCCAACGTCCTGACTTTC
CDR3aa: CAISSQGAGANVLTF

abundance: -
d_gene: -
j_gene: TRBJ1-2
v_gene: TRBV6-2/TRBV6-3
CDR3nt: TGTGCCAGCAGTTACTCGAGCGGGGGCGCGACTGGCTACACCTTC
CDR3aa: CASSYSSGGATGYTF

abundance: few
d_gene: -
j_gene: TRBJ1-5
v_gene: TRBV27
CDR3nt: TGTGCCAGCAGTCAAAACAGGGCTAATCAGCCCCAGCATTTT
CDR3aa: CASSQNRANQPQHF

abundance: -
d_gene: TRBD1
j_gene: TRBJ1-3
v_gene: TRBV5-6
CDR3nt: TGTGCCAGCAGCATCGGGACAGGGGCCCTTCGAAACACCATATATTTT
CDR3aa: CASSIGTGALRNTIYF

abundance: -
d_gene: -
j_gene: TRBJ2-3
v_gene: TRBV27
CDR3nt: TGTGCCAGCCGGAGGGAAGGGGCGCAGTATTTT
CDR3aa: CASRREGAQYF

abundance: few
d_gene: TRBD1
j_gene: TRBJ2-7
v_gene: TRBV27
CDR3nt: TGTGCCAGCAAGGGAGACAGGGGATCTTCTTACGAGCAGTACTTC
CDR3aa: CASKGDRGSSYEQYF

abundance: -
d_gene: -
j_gene: TRBJ2-1
v_gene: TRBV20-1
CDR3nt: TGCAGGGCGGGGCTACTAAACAATGAGCAGTTCTTC
CDR3aa: CRAGLLNNEQFF

abundance: -
d_gene: -
j_gene: TRBJ1-5
v_gene: TRBV7-2
CDR3nt: TGTGCCAGCAGCTTAGAGTCTAAAGGGACTTATCAGCCCCAGCATTTT
CDR3aa: CASSLESKGTYQPQHF

abundance: -
d_gene: TRBD2
j_gene: TRBJ2-5
v_gene: TRBV12-3/TRBV12-4
CDR3nt: TGTGCCAGCAGCCGGACTAGCGAAGAGACCCAGTACTTC
CDR3aa: CASSRTSEETQYF

abundance: few
d_gene: -
j_gene: TRBJ2-3
v_gene: TRBV19
CDR3nt: TGTGCCACCGAGGGGGATACGCAGTATTTT
CDR3aa: CATEGDTQYF

abundance: -
d_gene: -
j_gene: TRBJ1-2
v_gene: TRBV20-1
CDR3nt: TGCAGTGTCCAACCCCGCGGGTCCGGCTCTGCTAAACATGGCTACACCTTC
CDR3aa: CSVQPRGSGSAKHGYTF

abundance: few
d_gene: -
j_gene: TRBJ1-2
v_gene: TRBV19
CDR3nt: TGTGCCAGTAGTATAGTTGCAGACTATGGCTACACCTTC
CDR3aa: CASSIVADYGYTF

abundance: -
d_gene: -
j_gene: TRBJ2-3
v_gene: TRBV27
CDR3nt: TGTGCCAGCAGCCGAGGGGGCGCGGGGGCAGATACGCAGTATTTT
CDR3aa: CASSRGGAGADTQYF

abundance: few
d_gene: -
j_gene: TRBJ2-3
v_gene: TRBV7-2
CDR3nt: TGTGCCAGCAGCTTATCCCAGGTCGATACGCAGTATTTT
CDR3aa: CASSLSQVDTQYF

abundance: -
d_gene: -
j_gene: TRBJ2-6
v_gene: TRBV21-1
CDR3nt: TGTGCCAGCAGCAAAGGTAGGATGAGGACAGGTCCCAACTCTGGGGCCAACGTCCTGACTTTC
CDR3aa: CASSKGRMRTGPNSGANVLTF

abundance: -
d_gene: TRBD2
j_gene: TRBJ2-1
v_gene: TRBV24-1
CDR3nt: TGTGCCACCAGTGATCAGGGACTAGCGGGAGGACGGTCCTACAATGAGCAGTTCTTC
CDR3aa: CATSDQGLAGGRSYNEQFF

abundance: -
d_gene: -
j_gene: TRBJ2-7
v_gene: TRBV10-1
CDR3nt: TGCGCCAGCAGTGGTCGTCGACACATCTCCTACGAGCAGTACTTC
CDR3aa: CASSGRRHISYEQYF

abundance: few
d_gene: -
j_gene: TRBJ1-2
v_gene: TRBV30
CDR3nt: TGTGCCTGGAGTGTAGGATCTAACTATGGCTACACCTTC
CDR3aa: CAWSVGSNYGYTF

abundance: -
d_gene: TRBD1
j_gene: TRBJ2-7
v_gene: TRBV5-1
CDR3nt: TGTGCCAGCAGCTTGGGAGACAGGGTCTACGAGCAGTACTTC
CDR3aa: CASSLGDRVYEQYF

abundance: few
d_gene: -
j_gene: TRBJ1-5
v_gene: TRBV20-1
CDR3nt: TGCAGTGCTAGAGATTTGAGAAATCAGCCCCAGCATTTT
CDR3aa: CSARDLRNQPQHF

abundance: few
d_gene: TRBD1
j_gene: TRBJ2-7
v_gene: TRBV19
CDR3nt: TGTGCCAGTAGTCCAAACCGGGACAGGGCCCTCGAGCAGTACTTC
CDR3aa: CASSPNRDRALEQYF

abundance: -
d_gene: -
j_gene: TRBJ1-5
v_gene: TRBV23-1
CDR3nt: TGCGCCAGCAGCAACCCGCCGGTTCAGCCCCAGCATTTT
CDR3aa: CASSNPPVQPQHF

abundance: -
d_gene: -
j_gene: TRBJ2-1
v_gene: TRBV7-3
CDR3nt: TGTGCCAGCAGCTTGGTGGTGAGCTCCTACAATGAGCAGTTCTTC
CDR3aa: CASSLVVSSYNEQFF

abundance: few
d_gene: -
j_gene: TRBJ1-5
v_gene: TRBV28
CDR3nt: TGTGCCAGCAGATCAAGCAATCAGCCCCAGCATTTT
CDR3aa: CASRSSNQPQHF

abundance: -
d_gene: TRBD2
j_gene: TRBJ2-7
v_gene: TRBV12-3/TRBV12-4
CDR3nt: TGTGCCAGCAGACGGACTAGCTCCCAGCCCTACGAGCAGTACTTC
CDR3aa: CASRRTSSQPYEQYF

abundance: medium-sized
d_gene: -
j_gene: TRBJ2-2
v_gene: TRBV29-1
CDR3nt: TGCAGCGTTGTCCGCACCGGGGAGCTGTTTTTT
CDR3aa: CSVVRTGELFF

abundance: -
d_gene: -
j_gene: TRBJ2-5
v_gene: TRBV27
CDR3nt: TGTGCCAGCACCTACCAAGAGACCCAGTACTTC
CDR3aa: CASTYQETQYF

abundance: few
d_gene: TRBD1
j_gene: TRBJ1-2
v_gene: TRBV20-1
CDR3nt: TGCAGTGCCGCTCCCGGGACAGGGAGGCGTATTGGCTACACCTTC
CDR3aa: CSAAPGTGRRIGYTF

abundance: -
d_gene: -
j_gene: TRBJ2-7
v_gene: TRBV10-3
CDR3nt: TGTGCCATCAGTGAGGGGACATCCTACGAGCAGTACTTC
CDR3aa: CAISEGTSYEQYF

abundance: -
d_gene: TRBD2
j_gene: TRBJ2-3
v_gene: TRBV7-2
CDR3nt: TGTGCCAGCAGACCTACTAGCGGGGGAATGGATACGCAGTATTTT
CDR3aa: CASRPTSGGMDTQYF

abundance: -
d_gene: -
j_gene: TRBJ1-5
v_gene: TRBV10-1
CDR3nt: TGCGCCAGCAGTGAGTCGAAGGATCAGCCCCAGCATTTT
CDR3aa: CASSESKDQPQHF

abundance: -
d_gene: TRBD2
j_gene: TRBJ2-1
v_gene: TRBV2
CDR3nt: TGTGCCAGCAGTGAAAGCGGGAGGAAAAATGAGCAGTTCTTC
CDR3aa: CASSESGRKNEQFF